The T cell receptor beta chain described here comes from a study of graft-versus-host responses after intestinal transplantation. Study-wide findings and caveats: The authors found GvH clones in recipient marrow, some appearing first in ileum or blood. The study associated peak circulating GvH clone levels with early post-transplant HvG declines. Allograft clonal ratios (graft-versus-host to host-versus-graft) were high in patients who had graft-donor T cell macrochimerism.

Lymphocytes (intraepithelial and lamina propria) were released by processing the graft tissue. A few counts support this clone. The target antigen is unknown. This CDR3 is 11 amino acids long. Germline values: CDR1 SGHRS, CDR2 YFSETQ. V lost 0 bases, J lost 3 bases, and 0 bases lay in between. Assay: immunoSEQ multiplex PCR; the TCRdb copy retains only in-frame clones and omits some. The table shows about 1,600 clones, with over 60% occurring only once. The receptor's source is a human patient who received an intestinal transplant, so some T cells may come from the graft donor. The J gene is TRBJ2-5, the V gene TRBV5-1; D gene ambiguous. Material: ileum tissue, obtained around 550 days after transplant. The CDR3 bases are TGCGCCAGCAGCTTGGAAGAGACCCAGTACTTC. Amino acid sequence: CASSLEETQYF. The entire variable domain, with the rest obtained from reference TRBV5-1 and TRBJ2-5, is as follows: KAGVTQTPRYLIKTRGQQVTLSCSPISGHRSVSWYQQTPGQGLQFLFEYFSETQRNKGNFPGRFSGRQFSNSRSEMNVSTLELGDSALYLCASSLEETQYFGPGTRLLVL.